The 27 T cell receptor beta chains reported below all come from one sample, sequenced in a study of T cells after yellow fever vaccination. TCRdb analysed the 5' RACE reads with MiXCR anew, one entry per CDR3 protein. The table lists around 550,000 distinct CDR3 sequences, about 19% of them singletons. Sequencing used PBMCs, obtained 15 days after the yellow fever booster vaccination. The origin of the receptors is a man younger than 45 who received the YFV17D yellow fever vaccine.

This clonotype has just one count. J is TRBJ1-6 and V is TRBV7-2; D unclear. Looked up from germline, CDR1 is SGHTA and CDR2 is FQGNSA. Trimming took off 7 bases at V and 5 bases at J, with 15 bases between the two ends. The CDR3 is 15 residues long. CDR3 protein: CASTNLRANNSPLHF. The CDR3 DNA reads as TGTGCCAGCACCAACCTGCGAGCTAATAATTCACCCCTCCACTTT.

This clonotype has only a few counts. The V gene is TRBV9, the J gene TRBJ2-1; D is undetermined. Trimming took off 0 bases at V and 5 bases at J, with 9 bases between the two ends. CDR3 length equals 14 residues. CDR1 SGDLS and CDR2 YYNGEE come from the germline V gene. The CDR3 DNA sequence: TGTGCCAGCAGCGTAGTCCCCGAGAACAATGAGCAGTTCTTC. As protein: CASSVVPENNEQFF.

This rearrangement joins TRBV20-1 to TRBJ1-6; D possibly corresponds to TRBD1 (5 bases). The V and J ends lost 3 bases and 6 bases respectively, with 15 bases between them. This CDR3 is built from 15 residues. Germline CDR1 is DFQATT and CDR2 is SNEGSKA (reference sequence). In nucleotides, the CDR3 is TGCAGTGCTAGCGTTGGTGGGCAGGGTAATTCACCCCTCCACTTT. Translated, it gives CSASVGGQGNSPLHF.

This clonotype was seen a handful of times. The rearrangement joins TRBV5-6 to TRBJ1-6; D remains unclear. Germline values: CDR1 SGHDT, CDR2 YYEEEE. With 1 base removed from V and 8 bases from J, the gap between germline ends came to 7 bases. The length of the CDR3 is 13 residues. The CDR3 region is CASSLQKDSPLHF. In DNA form, the CDR3 reads TGTGCCAGCAGCTTGCAGAAGGATTCACCCCTCCACTTT.

The chain uses TRBV20-1 and TRBJ1-2, with D tentatively TRBD1 (5 bases). The V and J ends lost 6 bases and 1 base respectively, with 18 bases between them. The germline CDR1 and CDR2 sequences are DFQATT and SNEGSKA (reference sequence). The CDR3 extends over 15 amino acids. The CDR3 is CSAGGTADLNYGYTF. CDR3 DNA: TGCAGTGCAGGCGGGACGGCGGATCTTAACTATGGCTACACCTTC.

The rearrangement joins TRBV6-1 to TRBJ2-7, with D unclear. Germline lookup yields CDR1 MNHNS and CDR2 SASEGT. The ends were cut back, 5 bases at V and 2 bases at J, with 10 bases in the middle. This CDR3 is built from 13 residues. CDR3 region: CASSQPGTYEQYF. The CDR3 coding sequence is TGTGCCAGCAGTCAACCCGGAACCTACGAGCAGTACTTC.

This clonotype was seen a handful of times. The V call is TRBV12-3 or TRBV12-4, the J call TRBJ2-6; D gene ambiguous. V shed 9 bases and J shed 0 bases, with 6 bases lying between them. This CDR3 contains 13 residues. CDR3: CASQSSGANVLTF. In nucleotides, the CDR3 is TGTGCCAGTCAAAGCTCTGGGGCCAACGTCCTGACTTTC.

This clonotype was recorded a few times. This sequence joins TRBV7-9 and TRBJ2-7; unclear D gene. The germline V gene has CDR1 SEHNR and CDR2 FQNEAQ (reference sequence). The CDR3 spans 11 residues. Trimming pared 6 bases from V and 5 bases from J, leaving 8 bases between. DNA for the CDR3: TGTGCCAGCAGGAACTATGACGAGCAGTACTTC. Translated: CASRNYDEQYF. Combining the CDR3 with reference TRBV7-9 and TRBJ2-7 gives the whole variable domain DTGVSQNPRHKITKRGQNVTFRCDPISEHNRLYWYRQTLGQGPEFLTYFQNEAQLEKSRLLSDRFSAERPKGSFSTLEIQRTEQGDSAMYLCASRNYDEQYFGPGTRLTVT.

The chain recombines TRBV3-1 with TRBJ2-1; perhaps TRBD2 as D (6 bases). CDR1 LGHDT and CDR2 YNNKEL come from the germline V gene (reference sequence). V lost 7 bases, J lost 6 bases, and 10 bases lay in between. This CDR3 is 12 amino acids long. The CDR3 region is CASIGRGNEQFF. CDR3 nucleotides: TGTGCCAGCATTGGGCGGGGCAATGAGCAGTTCTTC.

The V call is TRBV2, the J call TRBJ2-3, with a weak D call TRBD2 (5 bases). The CDR3 loop spans 14 amino acids. V was trimmed by 8 bases and J by 4 bases, leaving 16 bases between them. Germline CDR1 and CDR2: SNHLY and FYNNEI. CDR3 protein: CASAPARVADTQYF. The CDR3 DNA is TGTGCCAGCGCCCCGGCGAGGGTGGCAGATACGCAGTATTTT.

This clonotype was seen only a few times. The genes are TRBV6-2 or TRBV6-3 and TRBJ2-2, with TRBD1 matching 10 bases. This CDR3 contains 15 residues. The trim removed 6 bases at V and 6 bases at J, leaving 7 bases unmatched. The germline gives CDR1 MNHEY, CDR2 SVGEGT. The CDR3 sequence: CASSPDRGLSGELFF. In DNA, the CDR3 is TGTGCCAGCAGCCCTGACAGGGGGCTTTCCGGGGAGCTGTTTTTT.

The chain carries TRBV12-3 or TRBV12-4 and TRBJ2-7; D not certain. CDR3 length: 13 amino acids. V was pared by 3 bases and J by 6 bases, with 12 bases between. CDR3 sequence: CASSFGDPREQYF. The CDR3 region has the DNA TGTGCCAGCAGTTTCGGAGACCCGCGCGAGCAGTACTTC.

The V and J genes are TRBV4-3 and TRBJ1-5; D unresolved. CDR1 and CDR2 from the germline V gene are LGHNA and YSLEER. Trimming took off 0 bases at V and 5 bases at J, with 14 bases between the two ends. This CDR3 has 16 amino acids. The CDR3 loop is CASSQERQAAYQPQHF. DNA of the CDR3: TGCGCCAGCAGCCAAGAGAGGCAGGCCGCTTATCAGCCCCAGCATTTT.

This clonotype was seen only a few times. J is TRBJ2-7 and V is TRBV29-1; 12 bases fit TRBD2. CDR3 length: 13 residues. Germline-derived CDR1 and CDR2 are SQVTM and ANQGSEA. The V segment lost 6 bases and the J segment 3 bases; nucleotides outside the gene matches: 3. The CDR3 DNA follows: TGCAGCGTCAGACTAGCGGGAGACTACGAGCAGTACTTC. Translating it yields CSVRLAGDYEQYF.

The chain employs TRBV6-5 and TRBJ2-3; D call uncertain. The CDR3 sequence is 15 residues long. The germline CDR1 and CDR2 sequences are MNHEY and SVGAGI. Trimming cost V 0 bases and J 4 bases, with 11 bases left between them. In DNA form, the CDR3 reads TGTGCCAGCAGTTACTCTCCGACTTGGTCAGATACGCAGTATTTT. It translates to CASSYSPTWSDTQYF.

This clonotype has more than one count but fewer than ten. The chain links TRBV20-1 to TRBJ2-1, with D unclear. Trimming shortened V by 5 bases and J by 3 bases, and 14 bases separated the two germline ends. The CDR3 runs 14 residues. Germline loops: CDR1 DFQATT, CDR2 SNEGSKA (reference sequence). The CDR3 loop reads CSASRPPDYNEQFF. DNA of the CDR3: TGCAGTGCTTCAAGACCTCCTGACTACAATGAGCAGTTCTTC.

V gene TRBV5-6 combines with J gene TRBJ2-4; D is ambiguous. The CDR3 consists of 11 residues. Trimming pared 2 bases from V and 6 bases from J, leaving 3 bases between. Germline V CDR1 and CDR2: SGHDT, YYEEEE. This CDR3 reads CASSFANIQYF. The CDR3 coding sequence is TGTGCCAGCAGCTTCGCAAACATTCAGTACTTC.

This clonotype occurred a few times. The chain couples TRBV7-6 to TRBJ2-1; D call uncertain. Germline CDR1 and CDR2: SGHVS and FNYEAQ. The CDR3 extends over 12 amino acids. The germline V and J ends were trimmed by 6 bases and 6 bases, with 9 bases remaining between them. The CDR3 loop is CASSQKGNEQFF. CDR3 DNA sequence: TGTGCCAGCAGTCAGAAAGGCAATGAGCAGTTCTTC.

The sample holds many counts of this clonotype. The chain is built from TRBV18 and TRBJ2-1; 10 bases fit TRBD2. The V segment lost 5 bases and the J segment 8 bases; nucleotides outside the gene matches: 6. CDR1 is KGHSH and CDR2 is LQKENI in the germline V gene. The CDR3 has 14 residues. CDR3 sequence reads: CASSVGTSVDEQFF. The CDR3 DNA reads as TGTGCCAGCTCAGTGGGGACTAGCGTGGATGAGCAGTTCTTC.

As regards this clonotype: One junction end disagrees with the germline gene, perhaps due to a read error. The rearrangement joins TRBV18 to TRBJ2-5, with D uncertain. Looked up from germline, CDR1 is KGHSH and CDR2 is LQKENI. This CDR3 is built from 13 residues. Here the CDR3 reads CASSPVRQGTQYF. The CDR3 bases are TGTGCCAGCTCACCGGTCAGACAAGGGACCCAGTACTTC.

The V and J genes are TRBV19 and TRBJ1-1; D is perhaps TRBD1 (6 bases). This CDR3 region has 15 residues. CDR1 LNHDA and CDR2 SQIVND come from the germline V gene (reference sequence). V lost 7 bases and J 3 bases, leaving 18 bases between the germline ends. This chain's CDR3 is CASTPDVTGYTEAFF. The DNA for the CDR3 is TGTGCCAGTACCCCAGACGTCACAGGGTACACTGAAGCTTTCTTT. Variable domain in full (rest from reference TRBV19 and TRBJ1-1): DGGITQSPKYLFRKEGQNVTLSCEQNLNHDAMYWYRQDPGQGLRLIYYSQIVNDFQKGDIAEGYSVSREKKESFPLTVTSAQKNPTAFYLCASTPDVTGYTEAFFGQGTRLTVV.

This clonotype was seen more than once but under ten times. The chain has TRBV5-5 and TRBJ2-1; unclear D gene. Germline assignment: CDR1 SGHKS and CDR2 YYEKEE (reference sequence). Trimming cost V 2 bases and J 0 bases, with 9 bases left between them. CDR3 length equals 15 residues. CDR3 coding DNA: TGTGCCAGCAGCTTATCTGCTTACTCCTACAATGAGCAGTTCTTC. Translated, it gives CASSLSAYSYNEQFF.

CDR3 in DNA: TGTGCCAGCAGTCGGGGACAGCCCTACGAGCAGTACTTC. Translated: CASSRGQPYEQYF. The rearrangement links TRBV6-6 to TRBJ2-7, with 7 bases that match TRBD1. CDR3 length equals 13 residues. Germline V lookup: CDR1 MNHNY, CDR2 SVGAGI (reference sequence). The V segment lost 5 bases and the J segment 2 bases; nucleotides outside the gene matches: 3.

The chain employs TRBV7-2 and TRBJ2-1; possible D gene TRBD1, 5 bases. V gave up 5 bases and J gave up 2 bases, with 13 bases separating them. This CDR3 is built from 15 residues. Germline V gene data show CDR1 as SGHTA and CDR2 as FQGNSA. The CDR3 coding sequence is TGTGCCAGCAGCCCTGGGGCAATTACCTACAATGAGCAGTTCTTC. It specifies CASSPGAITYNEQFF.

This clonotype was observed a few times. This sequence joins TRBV30 and TRBJ1-2; possible D gene TRBD1, 5 bases. The length of the CDR3 is 12 residues. Germline assignment: CDR1 GTSNPN and CDR2 SVGIG (reference sequence). V was cut by 3 bases and J by 7 bases, with 12 bases left in between. The CDR3 sequence is CAWSSGYSGYTF. DNA for the CDR3: TGTGCCTGGAGCTCAGGGTACTCTGGCTACACCTTC.

In this sample, this clonotype turned up a few times. The CDR3 region has the DNA TGCAGTGCTAGAGATTTGAGCTCCTACGAGCAGTACTTC. Its protein is CSARDLSSYEQYF. The V and J genes are TRBV20-1 and TRBJ2-7; D uncertain. CDR1 and CDR2 (germline): DFQATT, SNEGSKA (reference sequence). The CDR3 extends over 13 amino acids. Trimming removed 0 bases at V and 0 bases at J, with 6 bases between.

The table lists this clonotype with a few counts. V is TRBV7-3 and J is TRBJ2-1; D unclear. The CDR3 extends over 14 amino acids. Between the trimmed V and J ends, which lost 5 bases and 8 bases, there was a span of 16 bases. Germline loops: CDR1 SGHTA, CDR2 FQGTGA. CDR3 protein: CASSPGDPADEQFF. The CDR3 nucleotides are TGTGCCAGCAGCCCCGGAGACCCCGCCGATGAGCAGTTCTTC.